Below, 21 T cell receptor beta chains from the same sample are listed, as sequenced in a study of beta chain features in type 1 diabetes. Study-wide results and caveats: Among all four CD4+ subsets, Type 1 diabetes patients had TCRB CDR3s that were moderately but significantly shorter.

Antigens of these TCRs are unknown. Sequencing targeted expressed TCRB transcripts, as all isolated RNA had been reverse transcribed. Here immunoSEQ multiplex PCR was the method, and the copy in TCRdb shows in-frame clones only, minus some. Of some 350,000 clones listed, approximately 13% are singletons. The specimen was naive CD4+ T cells from blood. The receptors stem from a woman between 18 and 29 years old with type 1 diabetes.

This clone was found a few times. V gene TRBV7-2 combines with J gene TRBJ1-4; maybe TRBD1 (5 bases). This CDR3 has 16 amino acids. Per germline, CDR1 SGHTA and CDR2 FQGNSA. The V end lost 5 bases, the J end lost 4 bases, and 17 bases lay between the germline ends. CDR3 loop: CASSAGGAVGNEKLFF. In DNA form, the CDR3 reads TGTGCCAGCAGCGCCGGAGGGGCGGTCGGTAATGAAAAACTGTTTTTT.

V and J are TRBV27 and TRBJ1-2; D is unresolved. Between the trimmed V and J ends, which lost 6 bases and 9 bases, there was a span of 20 bases. The CDR3 is 14 amino acids. The germline CDR1 and CDR2 sequences are MNHEY and SMNVEV (reference sequence). For the CDR3, the DNA is TGTGCCAGCAGGGGCAGCGGGCGAGAAGGTAGCTACACCTTC. Translating gives CASRGSGREGSYTF.

This clone was counted between two and nine times. The chain combines TRBV19 with TRBJ2-1, with a weak D call TRBD1 (6 bases). The CDR3 is 17 residues long. Germline V gene data show CDR1 as LNHDA and CDR2 as SQIVND (reference sequence). V lost 4 bases, J lost 0 bases, and 16 bases lay in between. CDR3 protein: CASSTPNQGSSYNEQFF. CDR3 nucleotide sequence: TGTGCCAGTAGTACCCCCAATCAGGGGAGCTCCTACAATGAGCAGTTCTTC.

V gene TRBV7-9 combines with J gene TRBJ2-5; 8 nucleotides line up with TRBD2. CDR3 size: 15 residues. V trimming: 0 bases; J trimming: 4 bases; junction bases outside the gene matches: 4. Germline CDR1 and CDR2: SEHNR and FQNEAQ (reference sequence). The CDR3 nucleotides are TGTGCCAGCAGCTTAGCGGGTCTAGCGGGAGAGACCCAGTACTTC. Translation: CASSLAGLAGETQYF.

This chain links TRBV29-1 with TRBJ1-1; 11 bases agree with TRBD1. The CDR3 length is 15 residues. Unmatched junction bases numbered 10, after V lost 4 bases and J lost 6 bases. Germline V gene sequence: CDR1 SQVTM, CDR2 ANQGSEA. Here the CDR3 reads CSVGGLGTGGSEAFF. The CDR3 nucleotides read TGCAGCGTTGGGGGTTTGGGGACAGGGGGATCTGAAGCTTTCTTT.

J is TRBJ2-1 and V is TRBV28; D gene unclear. Trimming pared 6 bases from V and 8 bases from J, leaving 8 bases between. The CDR3 has 11 amino acids. Germline-derived CDR1 and CDR2 are MDHEN and SYDVKM. The CDR3 loop reads CASRLGHEQFF. CDR3 coding DNA: TGTGCCAGCAGGCTGGGCCATGAGCAGTTCTTC.

This clone came up a few times. V gene TRBV12-5 combines with J gene TRBJ2-5, with 11 bases aligning to TRBD2. This CDR3 has 20 residues. From germline, CDR1 is LGHNT and CDR2 FRNRAP. The J segment lost 1 base and the V segment lost 4 bases, leaving 17 bases of the junction unmatched. For the CDR3, the DNA is TGTGCTAGTGGTTCGTCCGGGACTAGCGGCTTTTCGTGGGTCCAAGAGACCCAGTACTTC. Protein sequence: CASGSSGTSGFSWVQETQYF.

The rearrangement joins TRBV7-6 to TRBJ2-5; D possibly corresponds to TRBD1 (5 bases). Trimming stripped 5 bases from V and 2 bases from J, with 15 bases between. CDR1 is SGHVS and CDR2 is FNYEAQ in the germline V gene. The length of the CDR3 is 15 residues. CDR3 sequence reads: CASSTTAGPQETQYF. CDR3 nucleotides: TGTGCCAGCAGCACAACGGCAGGGCCTCAAGAGACCCAGTACTTC.

This chain joins TRBV13 and TRBJ2-1; D possibly corresponds to TRBD1 (5 bases). The CDR3 is 17 residues long. Trimming cost V 5 bases and J 6 bases, with 23 bases left between them. Germline V CDR1 and CDR2: PRHDT, FYEKMQ (reference sequence). The CDR3 DNA is TGTGCCAGCAGCCCTAGGGCCGGGCCAGGGAACCCCAATGAGCAGTTCTTC. It encodes CASSPRAGPGNPNEQFF.

This clone was seen a few times. The genes are TRBV7-8 and TRBJ2-4; D unresolved. The CDR3 runs 16 residues. Deletions cut 5 bases from V and 0 bases from J, with 14 bases between. Germline V CDR1 and CDR2: SGHVS, FQNEAQ. This CDR3 is CASSPAFGLAKNIQYF. DNA for the CDR3: TGTGCCAGCAGCCCAGCTTTTGGGCTAGCCAAAAACATTCAGTACTTC.

This clone has a handful of counts. This chain joins TRBV11-2 and TRBJ1-2, with 7 bases matching TRBD1. V was pared by 1 base and J by 2 bases, with 4 bases of the junction left unmatched. From germline, CDR1 is SGHAT and CDR2 FQNNGV. The CDR3 consists of 15 residues. CDR3 sequence reads: CASSLGDRRNYGYTF. Written as DNA, the CDR3 is TGTGCCAGCAGCTTAGGGGACAGAAGAAACTATGGCTACACCTTC. The variable domain in full, completed from reference TRBV11-2 and TRBJ1-2, reads EAGVAQSPRYKIIEKRQSVAFWCNPISGHATLYWYQQILGQGPKLLIQFQNNGVVDDSQLPKDRFSAERLKGVDSTLKIQPAKLEDSAVYLCASSLGDRRNYGYTFGSGTRLTVV.

The gene calls are TRBV7-9 and TRBJ1-5, with TRBD1 as a possible D gene (6 bases). The CDR3 spans 15 residues. Germline V gene lookup returns CDR1 SEHNR and CDR2 FQNEAQ (reference sequence). Trimming took off 4 bases at V and 6 bases at J, with 16 bases between the two ends. DNA for the CDR3: TGTGCCAGCAGCTCAGGGGCAGGATACAGTCAGCCCCAGCATTTT. Its translation is CASSSGAGYSQPQHF. Supplemented by reference TRBV7-9 and TRBJ1-5, the full variable domain reads DTGVSQNPRHKITKRGQNVTFRCDPISEHNRLYWYRQTLGQGPEFLTYFQNEAQLEKSRLLSDRFSAERPKGSFSTLEIQRTEQGDSAMYLCASSSGAGYSQPQHFGDGTRLSIL.

V gene TRBV5-1 combines with J gene TRBJ2-7; 13 bases align to TRBD2. The CDR3 is 17 residues long. The germline CDR1 and CDR2 sequences are SGHRS and YFSETQ. After removal of 1 base from V and 3 bases from J, the junction contained 7 bases not matched to a gene. CDR3 sequence: CASSLRTSGRAFYEQYF. The CDR3 DNA reads TGCGCCAGCAGCTTGAGAACTAGCGGGAGGGCCTTCTACGAGCAGTACTTC.

This clone was found a few times. This sequence joins TRBV27 and TRBJ2-7; 10 bases fit TRBD2. V lost 5 bases, J lost 0 bases, and 7 bases stayed unmatched. The CDR3 contains 16 residues. Germline assignment: CDR1 MNHEY and CDR2 SMNVEV (reference sequence). The CDR3 region is CASSPGTSASSYEQYV. CDR3 nucleotide sequence: TGTGCCAGCAGTCCTGGGACTAGCGCAAGCTCCTACGAGCAGTACGTC.

This clone turned up a few times. The chain carries TRBV5-4 and TRBJ2-3; TRBD1 is a possible D gene (5 bases). The germline gives CDR1 SGHNT, CDR2 YYREEE (reference sequence). V was shortened by 3 bases and J by 4 bases, with 6 bases between the two germline ends. This CDR3 is built from 12 residues. Written as DNA, the CDR3 is TGTGCCAGCAGCTCGACAGCAGATACGCAGTATTTT. Its protein product is CASSSTADTQYF.

This clone has just a few counts. This sequence joins TRBV30 and TRBJ1-2; no definite D call. Germline assignment: CDR1 GTSNPN and CDR2 SVGIG (reference sequence). The CDR3 sequence is 12 residues long. V lost 5 bases and J 4 bases, leaving 11 bases between the germline ends. CDR3 nucleotides: TGTGCCTGGTACGGGTTGCGCTATGGCTACACCTTC. This encodes CAWYGLRYGYTF.

This clone was seen a few times. This chain joins TRBV5-1 and TRBJ1-1; 7 bases agree with TRBD1. CDR1 and CDR2 from the germline V gene are SGHRS and YFSETQ. Trimming cost V 4 bases and J 3 bases; bases outside gene matches: 9. The CDR3 is 15 residues long. CDR3 sequence reads: CASSRDSPQDTEAFF. The CDR3 nucleotides read TGCGCCAGCAGCCGGGACAGCCCCCAGGACACTGAAGCTTTCTTT. Full variable domain (missing parts from reference TRBV5-1 and TRBJ1-1): KAGVTQTPRYLIKTRGQQVTLSCSPISGHRSVSWYQQTPGQGLQFLFEYFSETQRNKGNFPGRFSGRQFSNSRSEMNVSTLELGDSALYLCASSRDSPQDTEAFFGQGTRLTVV.

This sequence joins TRBV28 and TRBJ2-7; D gene uncertain. In germline, CDR1 is MDHEN, CDR2 SYDVKM. V lost 4 bases and J 3 bases, leaving 4 bases between the germline ends. CDR3 length: 11 amino acids. The CDR3 bases are TGTGCCAGCAGTTCCCACTACGAGCAGTACGTC. Translating gives CASSSHYEQYV.

CDR3 DNA: TGTGCTAGTGGTCCTCGCTTACAGGGACGTAACTATGGCTACACCTTC. It translates to CASGPRLQGRNYGYTF. The rearrangement uses TRBV12-5 and TRBJ1-2, with D possibly being TRBD1 (6 bases). The germline V gene encodes CDR1 LGHNT and CDR2 FRNRAP. The CDR3 contains 16 residues. V lost 5 bases and J lost 1, with 17 bases in between.

The chain links TRBV2 to TRBJ2-1, with D maybe TRBD2 (7 bases). Trimming left V 6 bases short and J 6 bases short, with 21 bases between. The CDR3 spans 16 residues. The V gene's germline CDR1 is SNHLY and CDR2 FYNNEI. As DNA, the CDR3 is TGTGCCAGCAGCCAACGGGGGCGGGAGATTCGCAATGAGCAGTTCTTC. Protein: CASSQRGREIRNEQFF. The complete variable domain, with remaining parts taken from reference TRBV2 and TRBJ2-1, reads EPEVTQTPSHQVTQMGQEVILRCVPISNHLYFYWYRQILGQKVEFLVSFYNNEISEKSEIFDDQFSVERPDGSNFTLKIRSTKLEDSAMYFCASSQRGREIRNEQFFGPGTRLTVL.

The chain uses TRBV9 and TRBJ2-1; the match to TRBD2 covers 14 bases. The CDR3 has 17 amino acids. With V trimmed by 2 bases and J by 4 bases, 5 bases remained unmatched. CDR1 is SGDLS, CDR2 YYNGEE, per germline. Here the CDR3 DNA reads TGTGCCAGCAGCGTTGGGACTAGCGGGAGCCCATACAATGAGCAGTTCTTC. This translates into CASSVGTSGSPYNEQFF. The full variable domain, completed using reference TRBV9 and TRBJ2-1, is DSGVTQTPKHLITATGQRVTLRCSPRSGDLSVYWYQQSLDQGLQFLIQYYNGEERAKGNILERFSAQQFPDLHSELNLSSLELGDSALYFCASSVGTSGSPYNEQFFGPGTRLTVL.